The present entry profiles one T cell receptor beta chain with its context. What it binds is not known. Sequencing was performed with immunoSEQ multiplex PCR; in TCRdb, only in-frame clones are kept and a portion is missing. The data contain around 260,000 clones, approximately 93% of them singletons. These data belong to a study of T cell responses to AZD1222 COVID-19 vaccine. General study results and limits: Donors in the cohort were predominantly white British and more often female, and clonal diversity was possibly underestimated. A reported finding is that nearly half of spike-specific TCRs target unmutated variant regions.

The input for sequencing was peripheral blood, taken on day 0 of AZD1222 vaccination. This receptor was obtained from an adult in good health.

CDR3 loop: CASSDAGINYGYTF. CDR3 DNA sequence: TGTGCCAGCAGTGACGCAGGGATTAACTATGGCTACACCTTC. The rearrangement joins TRBV28 to TRBJ1-2; tentative D call: TRBD1 (5 bases). The CDR3 contains 14 residues. The germline V gene has CDR1 MDHEN and CDR2 SYDVKM. V shed 5 bases and J shed 1 base, with 11 bases lying between them.